This record concerns one T cell receptor beta chain sequence. The antigen remains undetermined. Unsorted whole blood yielded blood RNA, and germline DNA was extracted as well. The data stem from a study of tumor-infiltrating lymphocytes in primary liver carcinoma. Study results and limitations: Tumor-blood pairs (like tumor-adjacent pairs) overlapped less than tumor region pairs did. Unsorted bulk processing meant the study did not compare CD4+ and CD8+ repertoires.

The CDR3 runs to 15 residues. V was pared by 2 bases and J by 6 bases, with 17 bases between. CDR1 LGHNA and CDR2 YNFKEQ come from the germline V gene. Starting from 450 to 500 ng of total RNA, TCR beta cDNA was produced with a primer in the constant region. Slightly modified ARM-PCR served as the procedure for the TCR beta libraries. These libraries came from three rounds of nested multiplex PCR. The two initial PCR rounds, about 9 cycles each, used TRBV1-TRBV30 forward and C-beta reverse primers. TCRdb analysed the multiplex PCR reads with MiXCR anew, one entry per CDR3 protein. The table lists about 180,000 distinct CDR3 sequences, over 45% of them singletons, with 72% in the top ten.

V gene TRBV4-2 combines with J gene TRBJ2-7; D may correspond to TRBD1 or TRBD2 (5 bases each). This sequence originates from a man between 40 and 49 years old with primary liver carcinoma and hepatitis B virus infection. The sequenced sample was peripheral blood. The CDR3 loop reads CASSQPGTAVGEQYF. The CDR3 nucleotides read TGTGCCAGCAGCCAACCCGGGACCGCAGTTGGCGAGCAGTACTTC.